This entry lists 9 T cell receptor beta chains sequenced from one sample in a study of tumor-infiltrating lymphocytes in primary liver carcinoma. From around 0.5 ug of total RNA, TCR beta-specific cDNA was reverse-transcribed using a constant-region primer. Library construction for TCR beta comprised three nested multiplex PCR rounds performed with slightly modified ARM-PCR. Use of TRBV1-TRBV30 forward primers with a C-beta reverse primer characterized the first two PCR rounds, which lasted around 9 cycles each. TCRdb passed the multiplex PCR reads through MiXCR, listing each CDR3 protein once. This table has fewer than 250,000 distinct CDR3 sequences, roughly two thirds appearing once. Unsorted whole blood served as the source of blood RNA, and germline DNA was extracted as well. The sequencing sample was made of peripheral blood. The receptor source for this set is a woman in her sixties with primary liver carcinoma and hepatitis B virus infection.

A remark on this clonotype: At one of its ends the junction is not consistent with the germline gene, which may arise from a read error. The chain is built from TRBV11-1 and TRBJ2-7; 7 bases are a match to TRBD1. This CDR3 is built from 13 residues. CDR1 SGHAT and CDR2 FQDESV come from the germline V gene (reference sequence). CDR3 sequence (DNA): TGTGCCAGCAGCCAGGACAGGTTTGTCAAGCAGTATTTC. The encoded protein is CASSQDRFVKQYF.

This clonotype was counted ten times or more. The gene calls are TRBV12-3 or TRBV12-4 and TRBJ2-5; D unclear. The CDR3 extends over 12 amino acids. The V end was cut by 10 bases, the J end by 1 base, with 10 bases between. CDR3 amino acids: CATSRSQETQYF. The CDR3 DNA sequence: TGTGCCACCTCAAGGTCCCAAGAGACCCAGTACTTC.

This clonotype was detected a few times. Here the CDR3 DNA reads TGTGCCAGCACCGCCGCAGGGGTAGCTTCGACTTTCTTT. Translation gives CASTAAGVASTFF. The chain couples TRBV6-5 to TRBJ1-1; D perhaps matches TRBD1 (6 bases). Trimming stripped 7 bases from V and 12 bases from J, with 21 bases between. Germline lookup yields CDR1 MNHEY and CDR2 SVGAGI. CDR3 length: 13 residues.

This clonotype occurred a few times. This may stem from a read error, because a much larger clone lies one nucleotide away. The chain is built from TRBV5-1 and TRBJ2-1, with 11 bases lining up with TRBD2. The trim removed 0 bases at V and 7 bases at J, leaving 3 bases unmatched. The CDR3 length is 15 residues. Germline-derived CDR1 and CDR2 are SGHRS and YFSETQ. CDR3 sequence reads: CASSLALAGGNEQFF. CDR3 DNA sequence: TGCGCCAGCAGCTTGGCGTTAGCGGGAGGGAATGAGCAGTTCTTC.

The chain employs TRBV7-9 and TRBJ1-5, with a tentative D call TRBD1 (6 bases). The germline gives CDR1 SEHNR, CDR2 FQNEAQ (reference sequence). This CDR3 has 15 amino acids. Trimming shortened V by 3 bases and J by 3 bases, and 12 bases separated the two germline ends. The CDR3 is CASSLGQASNQPQHF. The CDR3 nucleotides read TGTGCCAGCAGCTTGGGACAAGCTTCCAATCAGCCCCAGCATTTT. The full variable domain, in which reference TRBV7-9 and TRBJ1-5 provide the parts outside the CDR3, is DTGVSQNPRHKITKRGQNVTFRCDPISEHNRLYWYRQTLGQGPEFLTYFQNEAQLEKSRLLSDRFSAERPKGSFSTLEIQRTEQGDSAMYLCASSLGQASNQPQHFGDGTRLSIL.

This clonotype was observed a few times. The CDR3 nucleotides are TGCAGTGCTGTTACAGGGAGGGGAGGCAATCAGCCCCAGCATTTT. Translating gives CSAVTGRGGNQPQHF. V gene TRBV20-1 combines with J gene TRBJ1-5; perhaps TRBD1 as D (6 bases). Trimming took off 5 bases at V and 2 bases at J, with 16 bases between the two ends. CDR1 DFQATT and CDR2 SNEGSKA come from the germline V gene (reference sequence). This CDR3 region has 15 residues.

Concerning this clonotype itself: Lacking the conserved final phenylalanine or tryptophan, this CDR3 likely reflects a read error. DNA of the CDR3: TGCAGCGTCTTTGTTCGTAGTACCAATCAGCCCCAGCATTTA. This codes for CSVFVRSTNQPQHL. The chain employs TRBV29-1 and TRBJ1-5; D is unclear. This CDR3 contains 14 residues. The V end lost 6 bases, the J end lost 3 bases, and 15 bases lay between the germline ends. In germline, CDR1 is SQVTM, CDR2 ANQGSEA.

To note about this clonotype: Being one base from a much bigger clone, this may be a read error. This sequence joins TRBV5-6 and TRBJ2-4, with 12 bases fitting TRBD2. The CDR3 covers 15 residues. V shed 4 bases, J shed 10 bases, and the junction held 9 bases outside the gene matches. Germline assignment: CDR1 SGHDT and CDR2 YYEEEE. The CDR3 coding sequence is TGTGCCAGCAGCCAAGGGACTAGCGGGTCAAAAATTCAGTACTTC. Protein: CASSQGTSGSKIQYF.

This chain uses TRBV7-9 with TRBJ2-7; D is undetermined. Trimming took off 5 bases at V and 5 bases at J, with 19 bases between the two ends. Germline assignment: CDR1 SEHNR and CDR2 FQNEAQ (reference sequence). The CDR3 runs 15 residues. The CDR3 DNA reads TGTGCCAGCAGCACGACCACCAGCGTCGCCAACGAGCAGTACTTC. As protein: CASSTTTSVANEQYF.